This TCR beta chain was identified in a study of siplizumab effects on memory and regulatory T cells. Per sample, some 93,000 TCR templates were assayed. Clones were read by immunoSEQ multiplex PCR, and TCRdb kept only the in-frame ones, dropping some. This repertoire shows 80,000 to 95,000 clones, just under 95% found once; its top ten account for under 20%. This CDR3 is built from 15 residues. Deletions cut 6 bases from V and 5 bases from J, with 19 bases between. The germline gives CDR1 LNHDA, CDR2 SQIVND (reference sequence). For this clone: What it binds is unknown.

Regarding the study as a whole: Reactions containing siplizumab showed mappable alloreactive CD4+ clones averaging about 70% Treg-derived, versus 25% to 30% in controls. Proliferating siplizumab-culture Treg suppressive function went unconfirmed.

The rearrangement links TRBV19 to TRBJ2-5, with D perhaps being TRBD1 or TRBD2 (5 bases each). The sequenced sample was CD8+ T cells sorted from blood. The sequence was collected from a human donor in good health. CDR3 sequence: CASRRLAGTYETQYF. The CDR3 DNA reads as TGTGCCAGTAGGCGATTGGCCGGGACCTATGAGACCCAGTACTTC.